This TCR beta chain was sequenced during a study of shared clonotypes between healthy human individuals. Repertoires were generated with immunoSEQ multiplex PCR, while TCRdb's copy carries only in-frame clones and drops some. This sample has approximately 2.4 million clones, with approximately 96% found just once. CDR3 size: 17 residues. Trimming took 4 bases from V and 2 from J; bases not matched to a gene: 2. Germline V gene data show CDR1 as SEHNR and CDR2 as FQNEAQ (reference sequence). This sequence originates from a man aged 18-30 years in good health. The specimen was naive CD4+ T cells sorted from blood. Sample subset: CD45RA+ positively selected. The V call is TRBV7-9, the J call TRBJ2-1, with 16 nucleotides matching TRBD2. The CDR3 DNA reads TGTGCCAGCAGCTACGGGACTAGCGGGAGGGCCTACAATGAGCAGTTCTTC. Translating it yields CASSYGTSGRAYNEQFF.